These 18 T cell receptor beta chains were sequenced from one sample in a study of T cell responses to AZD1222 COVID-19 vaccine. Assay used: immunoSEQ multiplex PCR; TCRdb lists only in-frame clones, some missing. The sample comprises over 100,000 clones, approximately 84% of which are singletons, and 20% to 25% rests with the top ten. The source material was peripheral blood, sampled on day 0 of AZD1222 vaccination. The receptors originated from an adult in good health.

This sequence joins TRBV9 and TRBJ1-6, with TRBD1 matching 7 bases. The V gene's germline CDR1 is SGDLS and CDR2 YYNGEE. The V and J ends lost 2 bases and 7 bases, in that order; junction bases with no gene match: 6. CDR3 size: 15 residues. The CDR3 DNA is TGTGCCAGCAGCGTTTCCGGGACAGCAAATTCACCCCTCCACTTT. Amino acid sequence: CASSVSGTANSPLHF.

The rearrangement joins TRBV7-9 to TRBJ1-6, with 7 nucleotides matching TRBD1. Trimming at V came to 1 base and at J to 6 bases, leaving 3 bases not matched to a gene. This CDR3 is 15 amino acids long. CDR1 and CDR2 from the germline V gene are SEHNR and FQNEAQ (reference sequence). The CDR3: CASSLGGTVNSPLHF. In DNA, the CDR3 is TGTGCCAGCAGCTTAGGGGGGACAGTTAATTCACCCCTCCACTTT.

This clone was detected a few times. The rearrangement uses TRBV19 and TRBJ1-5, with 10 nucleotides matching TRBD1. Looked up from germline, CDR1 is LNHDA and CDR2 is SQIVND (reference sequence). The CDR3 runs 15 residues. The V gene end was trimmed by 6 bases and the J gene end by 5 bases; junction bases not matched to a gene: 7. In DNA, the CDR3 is TGTGCCAGTAGACAAACCGGGACAGGGGATCAGCCCCAGCATTTT. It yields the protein CASRQTGTGDQPQHF.

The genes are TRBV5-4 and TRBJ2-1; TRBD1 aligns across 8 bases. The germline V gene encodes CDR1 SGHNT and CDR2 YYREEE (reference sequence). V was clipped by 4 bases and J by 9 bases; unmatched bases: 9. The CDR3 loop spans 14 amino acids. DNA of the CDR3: TGTGCCAGCAGCCCACCGGGACAGGTCCGTGAGCAGTTCTTC. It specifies CASSPPGQVREQFF.

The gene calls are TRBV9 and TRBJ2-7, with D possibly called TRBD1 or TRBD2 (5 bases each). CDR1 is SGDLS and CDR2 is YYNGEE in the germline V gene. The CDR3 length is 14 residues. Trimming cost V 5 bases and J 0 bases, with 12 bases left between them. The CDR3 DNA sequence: TGTGCCAGCAGTGAGGGACGGAGCTCCTACGAGCAGTACTTC. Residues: CASSEGRSSYEQYF.

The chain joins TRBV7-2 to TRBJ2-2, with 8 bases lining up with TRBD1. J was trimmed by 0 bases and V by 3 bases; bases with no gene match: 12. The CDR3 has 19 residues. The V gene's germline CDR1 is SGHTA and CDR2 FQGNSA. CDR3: CASSLTSRGRAPNTGELFF. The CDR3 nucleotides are TGTGCCAGCAGCTTGACGAGCAGGGGGCGGGCCCCGAACACCGGGGAGCTGTTTTTT.

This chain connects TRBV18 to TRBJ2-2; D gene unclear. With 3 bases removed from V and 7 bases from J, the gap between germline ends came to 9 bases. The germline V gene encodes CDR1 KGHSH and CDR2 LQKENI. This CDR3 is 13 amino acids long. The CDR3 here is CASSPRTLGELFF. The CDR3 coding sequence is TGTGCCAGCTCACCCCGGACCCTCGGGGAGCTGTTTTTT.

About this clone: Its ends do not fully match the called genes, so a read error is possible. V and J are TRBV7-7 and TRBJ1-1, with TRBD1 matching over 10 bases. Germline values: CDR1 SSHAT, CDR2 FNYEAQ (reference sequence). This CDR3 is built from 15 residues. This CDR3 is CASSSRQGASTEAFF. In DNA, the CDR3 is TGTGCTAGCAGCAGTCGACAGGGGGCCAGCACTGAAGCTTTCTTT.

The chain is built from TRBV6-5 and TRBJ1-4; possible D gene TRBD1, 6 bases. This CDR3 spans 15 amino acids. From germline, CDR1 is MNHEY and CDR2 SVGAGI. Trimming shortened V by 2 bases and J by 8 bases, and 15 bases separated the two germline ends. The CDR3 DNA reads TGTGCCAGCAGTTACCTGGGGAGGGGGGACGAAAAACTGTTTTTT. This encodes CASSYLGRGDEKLFF.

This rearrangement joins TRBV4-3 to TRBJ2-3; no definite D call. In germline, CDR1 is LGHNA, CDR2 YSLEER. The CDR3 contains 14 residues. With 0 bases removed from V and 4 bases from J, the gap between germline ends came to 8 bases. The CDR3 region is CASSQDEAADTQYF. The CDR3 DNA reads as TGCGCCAGCAGCCAAGACGAGGCCGCAGATACGCAGTATTTT.

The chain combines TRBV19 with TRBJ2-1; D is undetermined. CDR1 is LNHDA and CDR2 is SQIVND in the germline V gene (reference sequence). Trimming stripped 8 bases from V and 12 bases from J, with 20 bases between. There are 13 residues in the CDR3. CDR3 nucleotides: TGTGCCAGTGGTGCAAGGAGTCCAATGAGGCAGTTCTTC. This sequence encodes CASGARSPMRQFF.

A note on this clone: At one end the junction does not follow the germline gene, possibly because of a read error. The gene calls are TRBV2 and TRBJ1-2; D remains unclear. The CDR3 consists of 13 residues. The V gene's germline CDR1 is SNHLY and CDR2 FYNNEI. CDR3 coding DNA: TGTGCCAGCAGGGGGATTGAGACATCCCCGCCGGGCTTC. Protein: CASRGIETSPPGF.

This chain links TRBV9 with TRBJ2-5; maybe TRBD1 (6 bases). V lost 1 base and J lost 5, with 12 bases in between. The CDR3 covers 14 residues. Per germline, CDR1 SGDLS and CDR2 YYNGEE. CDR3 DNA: TGTGCCAGCAGCGTATTTCAGGGGAGCGAGACCCAGTACTTC. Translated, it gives CASSVFQGSETQYF.

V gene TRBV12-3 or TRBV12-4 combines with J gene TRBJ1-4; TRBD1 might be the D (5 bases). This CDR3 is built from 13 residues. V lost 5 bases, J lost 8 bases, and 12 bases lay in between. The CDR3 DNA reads TGTGCCAGCAGTACAGGCGTTGGGGAAAAACTGTTTTTT. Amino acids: CASSTGVGEKLFF.

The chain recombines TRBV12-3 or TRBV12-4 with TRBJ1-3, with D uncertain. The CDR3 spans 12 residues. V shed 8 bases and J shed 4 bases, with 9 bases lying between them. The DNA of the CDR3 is TGTGCCAGCGGAGTCTTAGGAAACACCATATATTTT. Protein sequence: CASGVLGNTIYF.

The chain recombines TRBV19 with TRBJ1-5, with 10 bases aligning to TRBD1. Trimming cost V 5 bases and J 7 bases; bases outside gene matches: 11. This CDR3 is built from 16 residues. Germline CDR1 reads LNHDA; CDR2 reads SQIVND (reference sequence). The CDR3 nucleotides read TGTGCCAGTAGTCCAATCCCGACAGGGGGCCTACAGCCCCAGCATTTT. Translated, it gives CASSPIPTGGLQPQHF.

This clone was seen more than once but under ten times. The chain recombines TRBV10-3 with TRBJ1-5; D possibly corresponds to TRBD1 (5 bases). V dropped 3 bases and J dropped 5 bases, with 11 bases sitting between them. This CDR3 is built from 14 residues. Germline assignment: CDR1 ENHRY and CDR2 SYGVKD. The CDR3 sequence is CAISERGRDQPQHF. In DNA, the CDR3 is TGTGCCATCAGTGAAAGGGGCCGGGATCAGCCCCAGCATTTT.

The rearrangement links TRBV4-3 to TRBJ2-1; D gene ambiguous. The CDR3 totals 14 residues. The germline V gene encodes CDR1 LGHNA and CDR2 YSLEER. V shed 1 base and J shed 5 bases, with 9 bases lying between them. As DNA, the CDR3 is TGCGCCAGCAGCCAAGGCACAGCTGACAATGAGCAGTTCTTC. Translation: CASSQGTADNEQFF.